The 23 T cell receptor beta chains given below trace back to one sample, sequenced in a study of T-cell reconstitution after alpha-beta-depleted transplantation in children. During its preparation, the TCRbeta library received unique molecular identifiers. From the PCR reads, TCRdb called clonotypes with MiXCR, one entry per CDR3 protein. The sample has around 300,000 distinct CDR3 sequences; 11% are singletons. The sequencing used peripheral blood, collected 180 days after TCRalphabeta/CD19-depleted stem cell transplant. The origin of the receptors is a male patient aged 2-15 years who had a stem cell transplant for chronic granulomatous disease, so the T cells may come from the graft donor.

This clonotype was recorded many times. V and J are TRBV29-1 and TRBJ2-7, with TRBD1 matching 8 bases. This CDR3 comprises 13 residues. The germline V gene encodes CDR1 SQVTM and CDR2 ANQGSEA. Trimming took 7 bases from V and 0 from J; bases not matched to a gene: 5. CDR3 amino acids: CSAGTGHSYEQYF. The CDR3 nucleotides are TGCAGCGCAGGGACAGGCCACTCCTACGAGCAGTACTTC.

This clonotype came up many times. The V and J genes are TRBV27 and TRBJ2-7; a possible D gene is TRBD1 (6 bases). The CDR3 has 14 residues. CDR1 MNHEY and CDR2 SMNVEV come from the germline V gene (reference sequence). V was clipped by 8 bases and J by 3 bases, with 17 bases between them. CDR3 region: CASSPDRFIYEQYF. The CDR3, as DNA: TGTGCCAGCTCCCCAGACAGGTTTATCTACGAGCAGTACTTC.

The sample holds many counts of this clonotype. The rearrangement links TRBV25-1 to TRBJ2-1, with TRBD1 identical over 7 bases. J lost 6 bases, V lost 3 bases, and 8 bases had no gene match. CDR3 size: 15 residues. Germline loops: CDR1 MGHDK, CDR2 SYGVNS. The chain's CDR3 is CASSDRDRVVNEQFF. The CDR3 region has the DNA TGTGCCAGCAGTGATCGAGACAGGGTTGTCAATGAGCAGTTCTTC.

This clonotype was observed at least ten times. For the CDR3, the DNA is TGTGCCAGCGGCCGGGACAGGGACTACGAGCAGTACTTC. Its protein product is CASGRDRDYEQYF. The chain couples TRBV6-2 or TRBV6-3 to TRBJ2-7; 9 nucleotides align to TRBD1. The CDR3 is made up of 13 amino acids. From germline, CDR1 is MNHEY and CDR2 SVGEGT. V dropped 8 bases and J dropped 3; count of bases not matched to a gene: 5.

This clonotype was picked up one time. CDR3 loop: CASSSTGVDPETQYF. CDR3 coding DNA: TGTGCCAGCAGTTCCACAGGGGTGGATCCGGAGACCCAGTACTTC. The chain links TRBV12-3 or TRBV12-4 to TRBJ2-5; TRBD1 matches 7 bases. The CDR3 has 15 residues. Trimming at V came to 4 bases and at J to 5 bases, leaving 10 bases not matched to a gene.

At least ten counts were recorded for this clonotype. This chain uses TRBV6-2 or TRBV6-3 with TRBJ1-2; no clear D gene. There are 13 residues in the CDR3. The germline V gene encodes CDR1 MNHEY and CDR2 SVGEGT. Deletions cut 0 bases from V and 7 bases from J, with 9 bases between. CDR3 residues: CASSYSKGIGYTF. CDR3 nucleotides: TGTGCCAGCAGTTACTCGAAAGGGATTGGCTACACCTTC.

This clonotype was observed many times. This chain links TRBV12-3 or TRBV12-4 with TRBJ1-2; no firm D call. Trimming removed 3 bases from V and 2 bases from J, with 10 bases in between. The CDR3 loop spans 14 amino acids. The CDR3 DNA sequence: TGTGCCAGCAGTTTGTTGGGTTCGAACTATGGCTACACCTTC. Residues: CASSLLGSNYGYTF.

This clonotype showed up many times. This chain uses TRBV28 with TRBJ2-5; TRBD1 is a possible D gene (6 bases). Trimming took off 3 bases at V and 0 bases at J, with 8 bases between the two ends. The germline gives CDR1 MDHEN, CDR2 SYDVKM. This CDR3 has 14 residues. The CDR3 DNA follows: TGTGCCAGCAGTTTGTGGGACAACCAAGAGACCCAGTACTTC. This sequence encodes CASSLWDNQETQYF.

Many counts were recorded for this clonotype. This chain connects TRBV5-1 to TRBJ1-6, with a weak D call TRBD1 (5 bases). This CDR3 comprises 13 residues. Per germline, CDR1 SGHRS and CDR2 YFSETQ. The ends were cut back, 4 bases at V and 11 bases at J, with 13 bases in the middle. CDR3 amino acids: CASSEGRGTPLHF. CDR3 coding DNA: TGCGCCAGCAGCGAGGGGAGAGGGACACCCCTCCACTTT.

This clonotype was observed at least ten times. The chain has TRBV20-1 and TRBJ2-3; the D gene is possibly TRBD2 (6 bases). Germline V lookup: CDR1 DFQATT, CDR2 SNEGSKA (reference sequence). The CDR3 covers 15 residues. V lost 3 bases and J 1 base, leaving 14 bases between the germline ends. This CDR3 is CSARRAGTRTDTQYF. The CDR3 DNA follows: TGCAGTGCTAGGCGGGCGGGAACGCGCACAGATACGCAGTATTTT.

This clonotype was picked up many times. The V gene is TRBV12-3 or TRBV12-4, the J gene TRBJ1-5, with TRBD1 as a possible D gene (5 bases). This CDR3 spans 13 amino acids. V shed 8 bases and J shed 6 bases, with 14 bases lying between them. DNA of the CDR3: TGTGCCAGCGGCAGGGTAATCGGTCAGCCCCAGCATTTT. This sequence encodes CASGRVIGQPQHF.

The CDR3 reads CASRIFGGGSPLHF. The CDR3 coding sequence is TGTGCCAGCAGAATTTTTGGAGGGGGTTCACCCCTCCACTTT. The chain uses TRBV12-3 or TRBV12-4 and TRBJ1-6; tentatively, D is TRBD1 (6 bases). Trimming stripped 6 bases from V and 9 bases from J, with 15 bases between. The CDR3 contains 14 residues.

Ten or more counts support this clonotype. This chain uses TRBV29-1 with TRBJ1-2; D is possibly TRBD1 (5 bases). Germline values: CDR1 SQVTM, CDR2 ANQGSEA. The CDR3 is 13 amino acids. Trimming shortened V by 7 bases and J by 1 base, and 13 bases separated the two germline ends. The CDR3 nucleotides are TGCAGCGGATGGACATCTCTTAACTATGGCTACACCTTC. Translating it yields CSGWTSLNYGYTF.

About this clonotype itself: A single base separates this from a much larger clone, so it may be a read error. This rearrangement joins TRBV27 to TRBJ2-6, with no clear D. Germline V gene sequence: CDR1 MNHEY, CDR2 SMNVEV (reference sequence). V was cut by 2 bases and J by 0 bases, with 14 bases left in between. The CDR3 extends over 18 amino acids. The CDR3 region is CASSLRAGFGSGANVLTF. CDR3 sequence (DNA): TGTGCCAGCAGTTTACGAGCAGGTTTCGGCTCTGGGGCCAACGTCCTGACTTTC.

This clonotype was seen repeatedly, ten times or more. The chain is built from TRBV6-1 and TRBJ1-6; 9 positions match TRBD1. The germline gives CDR1 MNHNS, CDR2 SASEGT. This CDR3 has 18 amino acids. V gave up 5 bases and J gave up 0 bases; unmatched junction bases: 8. The chain's CDR3 is CASSRGTGSSSYNSPLHF. The CDR3 coding sequence is TGTGCCAGCAGTCGGGGGACAGGGTCCAGCTCCTATAATTCACCCCTCCACTTT.

This clonotype appeared many times. The V call is TRBV11-3, the J call TRBJ2-1; D gene ambiguous. CDR3 size: 12 residues. The germline V and J ends were trimmed by 5 bases and 7 bases, with 9 bases remaining between them. CDR1 is SGHNT and CDR2 is YENEEA in the germline V gene. The CDR3 is CASSDGPNEQFF. Written as DNA, the CDR3 is TGTGCCAGCAGCGACGGACCGAATGAGCAGTTCTTC.

This clonotype was detected many times. CDR3 DNA sequence: TGTGCCTGGAGTGTACCGGTAGCCGGGTGGACCCAGTACTTC. Translation gives CAWSVPVAGWTQYF. The chain uses TRBV30 and TRBJ2-5; D gene unclear. Germline V gene lookup returns CDR1 GTSNPN and CDR2 SVGIG (reference sequence). The CDR3 has 14 amino acids. The germline V and J ends were trimmed by 0 bases and 7 bases, with 15 bases remaining between them.

With respect to this clonotype: A clone one base away is much larger, so this may be a read error. V usage is TRBV10-3 and J usage is TRBJ2-3; 7 bases align to TRBD1. The ends lost 10 bases at V and 4 bases at J; junction bases unmatched: 14. Germline V CDR1 and CDR2: ENHRY, SYGVKD. The CDR3 runs to 15 residues. In DNA form, the CDR3 reads TGTGCCAGCATACAGGGGTTGGGGCGGTCAGATACGCAGTATTTT. Its translation: CASIQGLGRSDTQYF.

This clonotype occurred many times. V is TRBV6-1 and J is TRBJ2-6; no clear D. The CDR3 is 14 amino acids. The V gene's germline CDR1 is MNHNS and CDR2 SASEGT. Trimming pared 7 bases from V and 0 bases from J, leaving 7 bases between. CDR3 DNA: TGTGCCAGCATTCTGATCTCTGGGGCCAACGTCCTGACTTTC. Translated: CASILISGANVLTF.

This clonotype was counted at least ten times. The V gene is TRBV28, the J gene TRBJ2-3, with 10 bases aligning to TRBD1. V gave up 5 bases and J gave up 4 bases; unmatched junction bases: 9. The V gene's germline CDR1 is MDHEN and CDR2 SYDVKM. This CDR3 contains 16 residues. CDR3 in DNA: TGTGCCAGCAGTCGACAGGGGGCCTTAATCGCAGATACGCAGTATTTT. This gives the protein CASSRQGALIADTQYF.

This clonotype was picked up many times. The chain couples TRBV7-3 to TRBJ2-3; D is unclear. V dropped 0 bases and J dropped 1 base, with 5 bases sitting between them. This CDR3 is built from 14 residues. The germline V gene encodes CDR1 SGHTA and CDR2 FQGTGA. The CDR3 DNA reads TGTGCCAGCAGCTTAACAAAGGGCACAGATACGCAGTATTTT. This gives the protein CASSLTKGTDTQYF.

Worth noting for this clonotype: A much larger clone lies one base from this, so it may be a read error. The chain recombines TRBV2 with TRBJ2-6; possible D gene TRBD2, 6 bases. V was cut by 8 bases and J by 0 bases, with 23 bases left in between. Germline CDR1 is SNHLY and CDR2 is FYNNEI. There are 19 residues in the CDR3. The CDR3 is CASCLGAGSQSSGANVLTF. The DNA for the CDR3 is TGTGCCAGCTGTCTGGGCGCGGGGTCCCAAAGCTCTGGGGCCAACGTCCTGACTTTC.

This clonotype came up many times. The chain employs TRBV28 and TRBJ1-1; 7 bases map to TRBD1. V was clipped by 6 bases and J by 1 base; unmatched bases: 14. Germline lookup yields CDR1 MDHEN and CDR2 SYDVKM. CDR3 length: 17 residues. The CDR3 sequence: CASSLETGRRKNTEAFF. The CDR3 nucleotides are TGTGCCAGCAGCCTAGAGACAGGGAGGCGGAAGAACACTGAAGCTTTCTTT.